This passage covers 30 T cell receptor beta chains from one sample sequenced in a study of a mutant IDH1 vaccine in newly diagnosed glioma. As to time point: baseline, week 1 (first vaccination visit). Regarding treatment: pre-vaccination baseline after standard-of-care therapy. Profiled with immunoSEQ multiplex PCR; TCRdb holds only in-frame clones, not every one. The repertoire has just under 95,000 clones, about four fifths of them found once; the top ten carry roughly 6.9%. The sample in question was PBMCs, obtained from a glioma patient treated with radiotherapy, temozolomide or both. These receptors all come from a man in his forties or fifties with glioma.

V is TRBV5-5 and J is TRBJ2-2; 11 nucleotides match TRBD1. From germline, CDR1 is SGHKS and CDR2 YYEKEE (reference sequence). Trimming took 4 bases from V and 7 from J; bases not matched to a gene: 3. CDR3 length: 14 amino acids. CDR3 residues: CASSLDRGRGELFF. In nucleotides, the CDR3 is TGTGCCAGCAGCCTGGACAGGGGGCGCGGGGAGCTGTTTTTT.

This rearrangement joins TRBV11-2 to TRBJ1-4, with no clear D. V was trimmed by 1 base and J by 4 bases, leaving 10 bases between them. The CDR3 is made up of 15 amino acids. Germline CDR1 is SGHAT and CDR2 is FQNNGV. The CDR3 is CASSLGGKINEKLFF. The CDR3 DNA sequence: TGTGCCAGCAGCTTAGGCGGGAAGATTAATGAAAAACTGTTTTTT.

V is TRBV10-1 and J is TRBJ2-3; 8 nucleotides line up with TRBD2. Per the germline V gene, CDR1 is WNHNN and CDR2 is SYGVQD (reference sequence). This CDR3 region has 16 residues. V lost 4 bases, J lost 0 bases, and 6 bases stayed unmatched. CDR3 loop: CASSGGAGASTDTQYF. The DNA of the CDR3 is TGCGCCAGCAGTGGGGGAGCGGGGGCTAGCACAGATACGCAGTATTTT.

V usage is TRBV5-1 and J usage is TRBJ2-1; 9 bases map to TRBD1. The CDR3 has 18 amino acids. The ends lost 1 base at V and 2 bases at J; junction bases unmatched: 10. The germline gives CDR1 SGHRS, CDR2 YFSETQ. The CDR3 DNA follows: TGCGCCAGCAGCTTGAACCCGGGACAGGGAGGGACCTACAATGAGCAGTTCTTC. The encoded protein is CASSLNPGQGGTYNEQFF.

DNA of the CDR3: TGTGCCAGTAGTATAGAAGAGACCCAGTACTTC. Protein: CASSIEETQYF. The chain has TRBV19 and TRBJ2-5; no clear D. The CDR3 is 11 residues long. Germline V gives CDR1 LNHDA, CDR2 SQIVND (reference sequence). V lost 0 bases, J lost 4 bases, and 0 bases lay in between.

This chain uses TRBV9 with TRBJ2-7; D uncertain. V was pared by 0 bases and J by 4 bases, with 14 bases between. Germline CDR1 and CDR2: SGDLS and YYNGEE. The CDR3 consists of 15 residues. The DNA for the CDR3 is TGTGCCAGCAGCGTAGGGGTACCCTCCCCTTACGAGCAGTACTTC. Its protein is CASSVGVPSPYEQYF.

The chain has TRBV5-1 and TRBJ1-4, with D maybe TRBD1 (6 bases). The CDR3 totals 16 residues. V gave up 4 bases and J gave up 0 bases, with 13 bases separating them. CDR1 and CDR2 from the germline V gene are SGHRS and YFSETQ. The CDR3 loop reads CASSRGGPATNEKLFF. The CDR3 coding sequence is TGCGCCAGCAGCAGGGGGGGACCCGCAACTAATGAAAAACTGTTTTTT.

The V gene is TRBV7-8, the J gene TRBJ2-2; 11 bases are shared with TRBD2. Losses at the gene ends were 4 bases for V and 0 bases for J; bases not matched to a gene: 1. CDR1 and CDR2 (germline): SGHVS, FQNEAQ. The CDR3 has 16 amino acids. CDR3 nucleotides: TGTGCCAGCAGCTCACTAGCGGGAGCGAACACCGGGGAGCTGTTTTTT. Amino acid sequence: CASSSLAGANTGELFF. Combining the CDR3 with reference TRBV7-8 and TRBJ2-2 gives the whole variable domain GAGVSQSPRYKVAKRGQDVALRCDPISGHVSLFWYQQALGQGPEFLTYFQNEAQLDKSGLPSDRFFAERPEGSVSTLKIQRTQQEDSAVYLCASSSLAGANTGELFFGEGSRLTVL.

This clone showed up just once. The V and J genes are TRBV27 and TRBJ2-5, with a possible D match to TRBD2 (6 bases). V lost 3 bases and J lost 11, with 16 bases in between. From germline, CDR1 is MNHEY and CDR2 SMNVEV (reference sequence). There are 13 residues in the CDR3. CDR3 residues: CASSFQGGSSQYF. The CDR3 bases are TGTGCCAGCAGTTTCCAGGGAGGATCTTCGCAGTACTTC.

CDR3 sequence reads: CASSPGPNTEAFF. DNA for the CDR3: TGTGCCAGCAGCCCGGGACCCAACACTGAAGCTTTCTTT. The chain links TRBV11-3 to TRBJ1-1; tentative D call: TRBD1 (5 bases). Germline values: CDR1 SGHNT, CDR2 YENEEA. The CDR3 is made up of 13 amino acids. With 5 bases removed from V and 2 bases from J, the gap between germline ends came to 9 bases.

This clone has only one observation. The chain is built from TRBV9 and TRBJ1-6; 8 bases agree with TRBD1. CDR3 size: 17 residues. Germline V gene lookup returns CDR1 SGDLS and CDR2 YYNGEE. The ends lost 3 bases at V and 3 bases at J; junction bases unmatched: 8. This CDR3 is CASSANLQGGYNSPLHF. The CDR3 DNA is TGTGCCAGCAGCGCCAACCTACAGGGGGGCTATAATTCACCCCTCCACTTT. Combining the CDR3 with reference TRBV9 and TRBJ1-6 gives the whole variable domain DSGVTQTPKHLITATGQRVTLRCSPRSGDLSVYWYQQSLDQGLQFLIQYYNGEERAKGNILERFSAQQFPDLHSELNLSSLELGDSALYFCASSANLQGGYNSPLHFGNGTRLTVT.

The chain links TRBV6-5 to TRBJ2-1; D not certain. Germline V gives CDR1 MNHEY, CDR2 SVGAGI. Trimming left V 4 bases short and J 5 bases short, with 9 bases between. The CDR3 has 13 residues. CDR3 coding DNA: TGTGCCAGCAGTTTTTCGGTCGACAATGAGCAGTTCTTC. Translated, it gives CASSFSVDNEQFF.

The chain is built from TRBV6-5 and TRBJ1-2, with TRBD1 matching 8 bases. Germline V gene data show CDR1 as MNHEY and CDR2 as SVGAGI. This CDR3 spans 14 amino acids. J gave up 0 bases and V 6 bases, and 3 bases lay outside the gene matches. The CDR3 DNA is TGTGCCAGCAGGCACAGGGGGACTAACTATGGCTACACCTTC. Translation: CASRHRGTNYGYTF.

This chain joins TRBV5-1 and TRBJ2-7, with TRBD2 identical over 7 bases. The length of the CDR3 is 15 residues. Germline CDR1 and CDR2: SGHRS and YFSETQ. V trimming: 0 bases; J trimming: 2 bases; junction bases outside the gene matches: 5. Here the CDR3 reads CASSLALARAYEQYF. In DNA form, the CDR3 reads TGCGCCAGCAGCTTGGCACTAGCGAGGGCCTACGAGCAGTACTTC.

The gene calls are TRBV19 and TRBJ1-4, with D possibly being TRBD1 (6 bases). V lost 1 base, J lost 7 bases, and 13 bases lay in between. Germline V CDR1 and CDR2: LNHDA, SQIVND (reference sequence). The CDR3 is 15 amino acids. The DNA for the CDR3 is TGTGCCAGTAGTATAGGACAGGCCGTAGGTGAAAAACTGTTTTTT. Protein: CASSIGQAVGEKLFF.

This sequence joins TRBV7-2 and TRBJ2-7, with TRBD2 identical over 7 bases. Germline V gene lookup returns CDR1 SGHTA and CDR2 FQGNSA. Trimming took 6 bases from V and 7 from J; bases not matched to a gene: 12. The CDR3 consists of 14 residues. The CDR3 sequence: CASRRHAGVGEQYF. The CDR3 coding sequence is TGTGCCAGCAGGAGACACGCGGGAGTCGGGGAGCAGTACTTC.

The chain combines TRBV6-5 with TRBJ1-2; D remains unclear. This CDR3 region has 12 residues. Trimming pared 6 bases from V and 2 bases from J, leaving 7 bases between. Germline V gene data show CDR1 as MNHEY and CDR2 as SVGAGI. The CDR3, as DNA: TGTGCCAGCAGAGCGGGAAACTATGGCTACACCTTC. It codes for CASRAGNYGYTF.

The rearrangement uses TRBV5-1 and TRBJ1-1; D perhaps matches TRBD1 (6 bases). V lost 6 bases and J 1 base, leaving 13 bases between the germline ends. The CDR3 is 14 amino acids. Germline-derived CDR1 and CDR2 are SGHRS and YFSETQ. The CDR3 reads CASTPWGANTEAFF. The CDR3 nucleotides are TGCGCCAGCACCCCCTGGGGGGCGAACACTGAAGCTTTCTTT.

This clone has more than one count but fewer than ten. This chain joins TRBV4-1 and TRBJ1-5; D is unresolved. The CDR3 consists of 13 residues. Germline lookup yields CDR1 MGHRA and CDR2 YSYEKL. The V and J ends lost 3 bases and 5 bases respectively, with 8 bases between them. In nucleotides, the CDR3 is TGCGCCAGCAGCCAGACCATCTATCAGCCCCAGCATTTT. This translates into CASSQTIYQPQHF.

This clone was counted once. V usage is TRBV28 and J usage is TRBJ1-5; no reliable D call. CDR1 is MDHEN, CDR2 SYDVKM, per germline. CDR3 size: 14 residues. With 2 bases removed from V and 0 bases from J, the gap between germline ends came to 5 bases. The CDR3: CASSLVDSNQPQHF. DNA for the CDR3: TGTGCCAGCAGTTTAGTCGATAGCAATCAGCCCCAGCATTTT.

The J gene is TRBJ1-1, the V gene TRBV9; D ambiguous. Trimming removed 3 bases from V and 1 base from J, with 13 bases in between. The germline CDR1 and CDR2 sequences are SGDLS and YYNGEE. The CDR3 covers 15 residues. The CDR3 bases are TGTGCCAGCAGCGCCGGTTCCTTCGGGAACACTGAAGCTTTCTTT. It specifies CASSAGSFGNTEAFF.

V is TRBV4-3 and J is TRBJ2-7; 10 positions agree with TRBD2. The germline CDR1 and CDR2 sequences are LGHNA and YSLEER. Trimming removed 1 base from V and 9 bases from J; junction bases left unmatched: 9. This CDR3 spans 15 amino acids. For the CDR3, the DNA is TGCGCCAGCAGCCAAGGGGGGACTAGCGAAGAAGGGCAGTACTTC. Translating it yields CASSQGGTSEEGQYF.

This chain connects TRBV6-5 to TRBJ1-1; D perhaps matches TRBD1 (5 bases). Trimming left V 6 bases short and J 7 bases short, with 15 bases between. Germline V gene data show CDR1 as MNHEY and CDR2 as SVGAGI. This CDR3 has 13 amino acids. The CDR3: CASSPGGVGEAFF. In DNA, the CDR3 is TGTGCCAGCAGCCCCGGGGGGGTTGGTGAAGCTTTCTTT.

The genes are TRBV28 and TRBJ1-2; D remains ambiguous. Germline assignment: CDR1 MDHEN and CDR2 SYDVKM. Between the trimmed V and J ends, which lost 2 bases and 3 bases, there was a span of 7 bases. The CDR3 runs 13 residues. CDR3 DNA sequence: TGTGCCAGCAGTTTAAGGACCTACTATGGCTACACCTTC. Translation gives CASSLRTYYGYTF.

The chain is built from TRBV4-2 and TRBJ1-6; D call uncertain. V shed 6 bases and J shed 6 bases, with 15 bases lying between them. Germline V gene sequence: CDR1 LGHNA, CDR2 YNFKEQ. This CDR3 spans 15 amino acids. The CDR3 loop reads CASSPSARSNSPLHF. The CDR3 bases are TGTGCCAGCAGTCCCTCGGCACGGAGTAATTCACCCCTCCACTTT.

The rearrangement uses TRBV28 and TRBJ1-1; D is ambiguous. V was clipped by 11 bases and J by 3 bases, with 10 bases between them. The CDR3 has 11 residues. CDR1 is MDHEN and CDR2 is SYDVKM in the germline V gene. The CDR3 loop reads CAAETDTEAFF. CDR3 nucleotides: TGTGCCGCAGAGACGGACACTGAAGCTTTCTTT. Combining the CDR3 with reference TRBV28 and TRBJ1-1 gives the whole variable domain DVKVTQSSRYLVKRTGEKVFLECVQDMDHENMFWYRQDPGLGLRLIYFSYDVKMKEKGDIPEGYSVSREKKERFSLILESASTNQTSMYLCAAETDTEAFFGQGTRLTVV.

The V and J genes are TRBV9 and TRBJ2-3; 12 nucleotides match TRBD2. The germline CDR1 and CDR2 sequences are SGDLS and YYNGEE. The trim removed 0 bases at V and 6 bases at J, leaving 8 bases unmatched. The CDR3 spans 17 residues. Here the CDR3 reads CASSVDPSGGGGDTQYF. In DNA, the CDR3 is TGTGCCAGCAGCGTAGACCCTAGCGGGGGGGGAGGGGATACGCAGTATTTT.

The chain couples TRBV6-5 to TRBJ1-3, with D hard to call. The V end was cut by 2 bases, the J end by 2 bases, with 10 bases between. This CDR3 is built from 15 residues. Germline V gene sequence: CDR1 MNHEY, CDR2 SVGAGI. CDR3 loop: CASSYTDRAGNTIYF. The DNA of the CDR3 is TGTGCCAGCAGTTACACCGACCGCGCTGGAAACACCATATATTTT.

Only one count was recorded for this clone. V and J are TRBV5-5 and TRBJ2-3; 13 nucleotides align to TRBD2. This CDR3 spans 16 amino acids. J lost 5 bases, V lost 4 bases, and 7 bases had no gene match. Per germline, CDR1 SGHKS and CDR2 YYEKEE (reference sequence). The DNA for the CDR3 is TGTGCCAGCAGCCCGGGGACTAGCGGGAAGGTAGATACGCAGTATTTT. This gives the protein CASSPGTSGKVDTQYF.

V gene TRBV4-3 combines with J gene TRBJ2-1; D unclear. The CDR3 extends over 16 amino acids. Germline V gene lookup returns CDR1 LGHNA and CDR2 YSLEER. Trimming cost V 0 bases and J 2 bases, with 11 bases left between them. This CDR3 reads CASSQDGAITYNEQFF. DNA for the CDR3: TGCGCCAGCAGCCAAGACGGCGCGATCACCTACAATGAGCAGTTCTTC.